The following is a T cell receptor (beta chain) sequence with its context. What this receptor recognizes is not known. Base-call qualities are not available, and no considerably larger clone is one nucleotide away. The cohort was made up of approximately 670 healthy bone marrow donors. At the time of sampling, all cohort members were nominally healthy, though unrecorded immune exposures were likely present. The donor was CMV seropositive and was included in the group of 289 seropositive cohort members. Each donor provided a peripheral blood sample, and peripheral blood mononuclear cells were used for TCR beta sequencing. Genomic DNA extraction from the blood cell samples was performed with the Qiagen DNeasy Blood Extraction Kit. This sample was taken from a study of cytomegalovirus exposure and HLA in healthy donors listed by TCRdb under 2017. In the study overall: According to an earlier analysis of several hundred of the donors, roughly 180 million T cells yielded approximately 120 million unique TCR beta sequences and approximately 300 Gb of sequence data. Donor age, sex, ethnicity and CMV serostatus were compiled together with the repertoire data. To study patterns of TCR occurrence, a later analysis re-analyzed previously published TCR beta repertoires from more than 550 donors and added high-resolution HLA genotyping. High-throughput TCR immunosequencing, statistical association of individual TCRs with disease status, and machine learning were combined to predict cytomegalovirus infection status. The later analysis used no new phenotypic data to find candidate immune exposures, relying instead on TCR beta sequences and their occurrence across donors. The number of typed donors differed by locus: 629-630 for A, B, C, DRB1 and DQB1; roughly 510 for DQA1; 606 for DPA1; and around 490 for DPB1. A handful of DR-DQ haplotypes were handled as single units for association and clustering because linkage in the cohort was strong. The T cell repertoires of under 750 subjects were profiled by immunosequencing and related to cytomegalovirus serostatus. HLA typing covered class I and class II loci at four-digit resolution. Every repertoire in the discovery cohort had been generated on one and the same sequencing platform. The study aimed to test whether signatures of past pathogen exposure could be identified by cataloging public T cell receptors. Among roughly 370 genotyped donors of the cohort, an average of approximately 240,000 unique TCR beta nucleotide sequences were sequenced per donor, roughly 18% of them non-productive. Among the approximately 420 genotyped donors, around 81% belonged to the genetic ancestry cluster associated with self-reported Caucasian donors. An early release that covered some 640 HLA-typed donors contained 300 to 350 gigabases of sequencing data and about 84 million unique TCR sequences. In a later genetic analysis, genome-wide SNP genotypes for about three fifths of the roughly 670 donors were used, and that subset was treated as a discovery cohort. In addition to the first cohort of 666 subjects, a separate validation cohort of some 120 different subjects was used. To decide whether each TCR beta V gene segment behaved as functional or pseudogenic, an earlier analysis of fewer than 750 of the donors relied on high-throughput TCR beta sequencing.

Libraries were prepared through the immunoSEQ multiplex PCR assay. The multiplex PCR relied on a mix of 60 forward primers for TCR Vbeta segments and 13 reverse primers for TCR Jbeta segments. Amplification of the CDR3 region of rearranged TCR beta genes was performed with a multiplex PCR assay on genomic DNA. The Illumina HiSeq System was used to sequence the amplified TCR beta libraries as 87-base-pair reads. In the authors' own workflow: A later analysis counted some 80 million unique TCR beta chains across the 600 to 850 repertoires, and roughly 9.9 million of these chains were shared by at least two donors. Raw reads were error-corrected and collapsed into unique sequences with a nearest-neighbor algorithm that merged closely related sequences to remove PCR and sequencing errors. Alignment of CDR3 sequences to IMGT reference sequences was used to assign V, D and J gene segments. Each retained sequence needed at least a six-nucleotide match to both a V gene segment and a J gene segment. Rearrangements were classified as productive when the CDR3 lacked stop codons and remained in frame with V and J, and all other rearrangements were classified as non-productive. Following IMGT convention, CDR3 was defined as the stretch from the second conserved V-encoded cysteine to the conserved J-encoded phenylalanine. In an earlier analysis of 550 to 650 of the donors, sequences lacking an unambiguous match to a single V gene segment were excluded. In an earlier analysis of several hundred of the donors, V segments were called functional above 56.7% productive rearrangements and were called segregating when the between-donor standard deviation exceeded 5%. To diagnose cytomegalovirus status from the catalog of TCR beta chain sequences, a statistical classification framework was built. V and J gene assignment, in a later analysis, came from comparing TCR nucleotide sequences with IMGT/GENE-DB human TR gene sequences. A later analysis assigned CDR3 sequences and most-parsimonious VDJ recombination scenarios with the TCRdist pipeline. A later analysis defined each TCR beta chain by its CDR3 amino acid sequence plus V-gene family, and excluded reads lacking a unique V-gene family. To address suspected cross-contamination and a sequencing artifact, a later analysis removed several hundred highly shared, low-generation-probability nucleotide sequences. In a later analysis, a clonal expansion index for each public chain was calculated from normalized within-repertoire ranks of inferred template counts. Generation probabilities in a later analysis came from a VDJ recombination model fitted to out-of-frame rearrangements, and those results were checked against IGoR. Hypergeometric tests were used in a later analysis to score TCR-TCR, TCR-HLA and TCR-CMV co-occurrence, with a repertoire-size bias correction applied to the TCR pairs. To estimate false discovery rates, a later analysis permuted the HLA or CMV assignments 20 times. In a later analysis, co-occurring TCRs were grouped using DBSCAN, with TCRdist sequence similarity added in when clustering inside HLA-allele-positive subsets. For co-occurrence clustering, repertoires with fewer than 30,000 or more than 120,000 public chains were excluded, along with roughly 5 repertoires with anomalous nucleotide sharing. Imported from immuneACCESS, the table was reduced by TCRdb to in-frame sequences with V and J called. These copies leave out some clones; in studies compared against another copy, an unresolved V gene accounts for under half, and the cause of the remainder is not known. V and J calls and clone size follow that table, whereas D and trimming were derived from the DNA. The sample table holds 150,000 or so clones, of which about 85% were seen once. The ten largest clones take up approximately 6.7% of the sample.

Here is what the overall study found, with its caveats: Because HLA typing was missing for some donors at each locus, association tests included only the typed subset. Only TCR beta chains were sequenced in this cohort, and the absence of alpha or paired-chain data limited detectable features. According to a later analysis, parvovirus B19, influenza, CMV and Epstein-Barr virus appeared linked to several top co-occurrence clusters. In a later analysis, HLA-associated TCR beta chains were found to be more clonally expanded and to have lower generation probabilities than equally common non-associated chains. Linkage disequilibrium might explain the correlated functional status among segregating V segments, but an unknown experimental factor could not be ruled out. The classifier was reported to diagnose cytomegalovirus status with high specificity and sensitivity in both the original and validation cohorts. A further reported finding was that TCR beta sequences accurately predicted the HLA-A and HLA-B alleles for most subjects in the first cohort. When HLA alleles, especially DR and DQ, strongly co-occurred, TCR associations were difficult to assign to individual alleles. A later analysis found that TCR association rates varied across HLA loci, with DRB1 alleles showing the most associated TCRs and HLA-C alleles the fewest. The authors suggested that the approach could potentially be extended to other disease states and immunological phenotypes. Specific HLA alleles were associated with roughly 16,000 TCR beta sequences at a false discovery rate of 0.05 in a later analysis. The only immune exposure information available for the cohort was CMV serostatus. Some IMGT-functional V segments, including TRBV6-2 and TRBV6-3, could not be distinguished by the 87-base-pair reads and were therefore excluded. A group of highly shared sequence variants was considered likely to be a technical artifact of the sequencing pipeline. In vitro tests confirmed that three of the cytomegalovirus-associated TCR beta chains recognize cytomegalovirus antigens. While some public TCRs were present in many individuals, most TCR sequences turned up only very rarely across donors. In an earlier analysis of about 550 of the donors, most TCR beta V segments were observed in productive rearrangements about 90% or about 30% of the time, broadly matching IMGT annotations. The study listed 170 or so TCR beta chains as associated with cytomegalovirus. Seventeen rarely observed V segments, including chromosome 9 orphons, were excluded from the earlier analysis of some 590 of the donors because counts were too low. According to a later analysis, most CMV-associated TCR beta chains appeared to be HLA-restricted, and the HLA associations seemed to be driven largely by CMV exposure. Sequencing depth was assumed to be roughly uniform across donors in the presence/absence analyses, though that assumption may not hold. An association between a missense DCLRE1C variant and V-gene and J-gene trimming of TCR beta chains was found in a later genetic analysis and replicated in an independent cohort. According to a later genetic analysis, donors in an Asian-associated ancestry cluster had fewer N-insertions in productive TCRs than the approximately 630-donor mean.

From the cysteine through the phenylalanine, the CDR3 covers 16 amino acids. The sequence is cut down to CDR3 DNA, 48 bases in frame from base 1. V is trimmed back by 1 base and J by 4 bases, and the junction contains 7 bases that no gene match accounts for. From the germline V gene (reference sequence), CDR1 is GTSNPN and CDR2 is SVGIG. The chain is encoded by TRBV30 joined to TRBJ2-3; 11 junctional bases match TRBD1. The receptor's source is a male donor in good health and CMV-seropositive. Sequencing input: PBMCs. CDR3 protein: CAWSGGTGGTSDTQYF. The nucleotides read TGTGCCTGGAGTGGGGGGACAGGGGGTACGTCAGATACGCAGTATTTT.